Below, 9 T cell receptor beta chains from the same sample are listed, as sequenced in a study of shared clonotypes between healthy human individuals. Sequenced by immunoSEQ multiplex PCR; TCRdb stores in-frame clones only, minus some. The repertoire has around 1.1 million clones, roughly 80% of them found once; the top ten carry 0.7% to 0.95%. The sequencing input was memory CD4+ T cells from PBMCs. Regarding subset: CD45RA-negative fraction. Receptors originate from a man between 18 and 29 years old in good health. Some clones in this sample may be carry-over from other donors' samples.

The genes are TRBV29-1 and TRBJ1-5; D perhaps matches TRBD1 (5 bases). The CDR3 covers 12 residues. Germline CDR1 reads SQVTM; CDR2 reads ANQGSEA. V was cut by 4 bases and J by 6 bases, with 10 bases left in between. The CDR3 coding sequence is TGCAGCGTTGGGCAGGGCCGTCAGCCCCAGCATTTT. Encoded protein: CSVGQGRQPQHF.

DNA of the CDR3: TGCGCCAGCAGCCCCGGGACAGAGGTGGGCAATGAGCAGTTCTTC. This translates into CASSPGTEVGNEQFF. The chain recombines TRBV5-1 with TRBJ2-1, with 7 bases lining up with TRBD1. CDR3 length: 15 amino acids. The junction had 10 bases not matched to a gene; V was cut back by 4 bases and J by 6 bases. CDR1 and CDR2 (germline): SGHRS, YFSETQ.

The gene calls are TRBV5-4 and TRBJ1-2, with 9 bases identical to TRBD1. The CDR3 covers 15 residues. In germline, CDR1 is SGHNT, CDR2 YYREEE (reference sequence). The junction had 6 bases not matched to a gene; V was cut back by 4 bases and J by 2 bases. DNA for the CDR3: TGTGCCAGCAGCCCCGGGACAGGGAAAAACTATGGCTACACCTTC. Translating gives CASSPGTGKNYGYTF.

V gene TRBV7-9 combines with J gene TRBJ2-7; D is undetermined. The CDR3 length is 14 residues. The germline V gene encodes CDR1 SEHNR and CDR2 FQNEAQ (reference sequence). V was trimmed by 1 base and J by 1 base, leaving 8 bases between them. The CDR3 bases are TGTGCCAGCAGCTTAGTCCAGAATTCCTACGAGCAGTACTTC. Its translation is CASSLVQNSYEQYF. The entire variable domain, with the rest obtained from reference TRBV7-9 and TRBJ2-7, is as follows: DTGVSQNPRHKITKRGQNVTFRCDPISEHNRLYWYRQTLGQGPEFLTYFQNEAQLEKSRLLSDRFSAERPKGSFSTLEIQRTEQGDSAMYLCASSLVQNSYEQYFGPGTRLTVT.

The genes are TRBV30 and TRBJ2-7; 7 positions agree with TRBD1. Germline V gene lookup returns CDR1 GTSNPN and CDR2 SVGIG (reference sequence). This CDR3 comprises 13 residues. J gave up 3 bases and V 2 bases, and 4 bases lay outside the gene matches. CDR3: CAWSRGGYYEQYF. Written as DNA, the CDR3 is TGTGCCTGGAGTCGAGGGGGCTACTACGAGCAGTACTTC.

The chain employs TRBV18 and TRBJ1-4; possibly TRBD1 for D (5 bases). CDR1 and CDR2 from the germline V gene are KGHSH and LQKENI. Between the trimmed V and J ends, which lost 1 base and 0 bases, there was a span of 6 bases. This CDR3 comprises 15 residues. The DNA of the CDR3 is TGTGCCAGCTCACCACGGGGGGCAACTAATGAAAAACTGTTTTTT. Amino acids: CASSPRGATNEKLFF.

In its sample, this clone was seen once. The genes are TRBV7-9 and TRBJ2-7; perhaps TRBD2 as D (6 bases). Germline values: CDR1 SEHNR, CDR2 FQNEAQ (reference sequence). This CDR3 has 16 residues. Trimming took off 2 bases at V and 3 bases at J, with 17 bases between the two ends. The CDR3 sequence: CASSLWLEGHYYEQYF. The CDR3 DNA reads TGTGCCAGCAGCTTATGGTTGGAGGGCCACTACTACGAGCAGTACTTC.

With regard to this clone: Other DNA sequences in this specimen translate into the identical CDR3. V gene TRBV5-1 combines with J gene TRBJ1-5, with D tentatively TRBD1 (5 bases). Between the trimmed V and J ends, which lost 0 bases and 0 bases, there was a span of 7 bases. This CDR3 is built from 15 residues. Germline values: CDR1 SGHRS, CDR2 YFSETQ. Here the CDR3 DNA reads TGCGCCAGCAGCTTGGGAGGGACTAGCAATCAGCCCCAGCATTTT. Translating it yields CASSLGGTSNQPQHF. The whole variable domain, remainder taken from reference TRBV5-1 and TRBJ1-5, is KAGVTQTPRYLIKTRGQQVTLSCSPISGHRSVSWYQQTPGQGLQFLFEYFSETQRNKGNFPGRFSGRQFSNSRSEMNVSTLELGDSALYLCASSLGGTSNQPQHFGDGTRLSIL.

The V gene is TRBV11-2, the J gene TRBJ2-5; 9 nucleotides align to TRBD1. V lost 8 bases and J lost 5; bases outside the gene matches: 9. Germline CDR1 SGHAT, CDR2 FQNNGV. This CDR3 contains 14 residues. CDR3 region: CASSEQGADETQYF. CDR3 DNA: TGTGCCAGCTCCGAACAGGGGGCTGATGAGACCCAGTACTTC.